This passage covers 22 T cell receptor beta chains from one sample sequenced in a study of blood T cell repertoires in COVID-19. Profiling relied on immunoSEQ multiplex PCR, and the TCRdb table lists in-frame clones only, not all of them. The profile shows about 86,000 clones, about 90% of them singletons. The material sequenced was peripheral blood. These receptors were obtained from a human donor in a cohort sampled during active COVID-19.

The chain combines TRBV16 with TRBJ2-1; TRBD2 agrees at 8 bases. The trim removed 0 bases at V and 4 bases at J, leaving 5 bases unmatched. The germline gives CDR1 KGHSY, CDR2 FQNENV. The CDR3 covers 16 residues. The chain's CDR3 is CASSQSKGLVYNEQFF. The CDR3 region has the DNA TGTGCCAGCAGCCAATCGAAGGGACTAGTATACAATGAGCAGTTCTTC.

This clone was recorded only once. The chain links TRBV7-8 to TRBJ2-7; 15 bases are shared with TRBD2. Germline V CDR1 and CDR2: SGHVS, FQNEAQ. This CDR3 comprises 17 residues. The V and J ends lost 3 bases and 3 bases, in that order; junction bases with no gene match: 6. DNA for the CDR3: TGTGCCAGCAGCTTGGGACTAGCGGGAGGATCAGTCTACGAGCAGTACTTC. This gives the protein CASSLGLAGGSVYEQYF.

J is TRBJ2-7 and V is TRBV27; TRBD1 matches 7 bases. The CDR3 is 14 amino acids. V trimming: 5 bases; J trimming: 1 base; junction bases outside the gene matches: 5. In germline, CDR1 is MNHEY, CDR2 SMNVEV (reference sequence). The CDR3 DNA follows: TGTGCCAGCAGTATCCAGGGACAGTCCTACGAGCAGTACTTC. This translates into CASSIQGQSYEQYF.

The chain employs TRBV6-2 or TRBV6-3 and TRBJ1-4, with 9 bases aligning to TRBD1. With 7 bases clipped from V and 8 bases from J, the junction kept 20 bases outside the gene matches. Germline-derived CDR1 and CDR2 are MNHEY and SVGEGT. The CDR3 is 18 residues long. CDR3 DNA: TGTGCCAGCACCCCTATGCCCGTGAGGACAGGGGTAATGGAAAAACTGTTTTTT. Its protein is CASTPMPVRTGVMEKLFF.

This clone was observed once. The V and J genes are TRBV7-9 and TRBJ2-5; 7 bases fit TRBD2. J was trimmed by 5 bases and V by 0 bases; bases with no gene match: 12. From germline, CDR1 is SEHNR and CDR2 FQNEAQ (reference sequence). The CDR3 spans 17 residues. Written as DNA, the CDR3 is TGTGCCAGCAGCTTAGCCTCCTCTTGGGGGGGAACGGAGACCCAGTACTTC. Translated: CASSLASSWGGTETQYF.

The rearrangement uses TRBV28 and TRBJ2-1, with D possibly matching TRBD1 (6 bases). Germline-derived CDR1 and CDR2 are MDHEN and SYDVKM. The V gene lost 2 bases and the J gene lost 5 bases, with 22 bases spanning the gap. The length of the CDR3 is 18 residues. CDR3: CASSLNPLAGESNNEQFF. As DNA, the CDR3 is TGTGCCAGCAGTTTAAATCCCCTCGCAGGGGAGTCGAACAATGAGCAGTTCTTC.

CDR3 sequence reads: CASSVGGSGTYNEQFF. The CDR3 DNA sequence: TGTGCCAGCAGCGTAGGGGGTAGCGGAACCTACAATGAGCAGTTCTTC. The chain recombines TRBV9 with TRBJ2-1; TRBD2 might be the D (6 bases). Germline V lookup: CDR1 SGDLS, CDR2 YYNGEE. Trimming took 0 bases from V and 2 from J, leaving 12 bases between them. This CDR3 is 16 amino acids long. Combining the CDR3 with reference TRBV9 and TRBJ2-1 gives the whole variable domain DSGVTQTPKHLITATGQRVTLRCSPRSGDLSVYWYQQSLDQGLQFLIQYYNGEERAKGNILERFSAQQFPDLHSELNLSSLELGDSALYFCASSVGGSGTYNEQFFGPGTRLTVL.

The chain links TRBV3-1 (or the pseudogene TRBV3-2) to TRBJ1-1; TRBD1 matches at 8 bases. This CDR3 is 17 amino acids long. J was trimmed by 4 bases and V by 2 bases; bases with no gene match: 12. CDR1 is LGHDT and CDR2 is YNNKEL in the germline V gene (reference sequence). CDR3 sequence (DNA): TGTGCCAGCAGCCAAACCCTGACAGGGGCCGCCTTCACTGAAGCTTTCTTT. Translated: CASSQTLTGAAFTEAFF.

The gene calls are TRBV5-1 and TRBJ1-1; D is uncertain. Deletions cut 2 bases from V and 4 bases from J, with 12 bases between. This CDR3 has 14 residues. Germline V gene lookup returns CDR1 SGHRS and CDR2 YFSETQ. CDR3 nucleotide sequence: TGCGCCAGCAGCTTTTCCGGGTTTGGCACTGAAGCTTTCTTT. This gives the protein CASSFSGFGTEAFF.

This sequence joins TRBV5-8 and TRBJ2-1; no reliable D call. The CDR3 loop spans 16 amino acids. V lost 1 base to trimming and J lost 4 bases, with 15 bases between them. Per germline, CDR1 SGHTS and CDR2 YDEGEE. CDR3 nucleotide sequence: TGTGCCAGCAGCTTGACGTACTCTCAAGCATACAATGAGCAGTTCTTC. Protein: CASSLTYSQAYNEQFF.

The CDR3 DNA reads as TGTGCCAGCGGCCCGCGGACTAGCACCACCGGGAAAGAGACCCAGTACTTC. Its protein is CASGPRTSTTGKETQYF. The chain employs TRBV13 and TRBJ2-5; 8 bases map to TRBD2. This CDR3 is 17 amino acids long. Germline values: CDR1 PRHDT, CDR2 FYEKMQ (reference sequence). Trimming at V came to 8 bases and at J to 3 bases, leaving 17 bases not matched to a gene.

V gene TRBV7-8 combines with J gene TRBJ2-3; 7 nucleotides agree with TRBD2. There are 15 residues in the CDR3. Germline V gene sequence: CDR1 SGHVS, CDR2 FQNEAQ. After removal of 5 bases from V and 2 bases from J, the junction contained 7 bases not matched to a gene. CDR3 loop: CASSPTGGATDTQYF. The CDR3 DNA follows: TGTGCCAGCAGCCCTACGGGGGGAGCCACAGATACGCAGTATTTT.

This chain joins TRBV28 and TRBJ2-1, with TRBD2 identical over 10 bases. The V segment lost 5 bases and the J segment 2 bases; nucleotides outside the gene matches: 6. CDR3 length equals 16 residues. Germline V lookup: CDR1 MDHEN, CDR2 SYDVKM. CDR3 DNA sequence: TGTGCCAGCAGTATCATCGGACTAGCGGCCTACAATGAGCAGTTCTTC. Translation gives CASSIIGLAAYNEQFF.

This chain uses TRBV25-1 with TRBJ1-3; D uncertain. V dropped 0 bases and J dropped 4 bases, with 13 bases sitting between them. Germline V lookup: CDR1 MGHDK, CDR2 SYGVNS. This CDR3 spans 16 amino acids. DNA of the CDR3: TGTGCCAGCAGTGAATATATTACGGGGAACGGAAACACCATATATTTT. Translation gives CASSEYITGNGNTIYF.

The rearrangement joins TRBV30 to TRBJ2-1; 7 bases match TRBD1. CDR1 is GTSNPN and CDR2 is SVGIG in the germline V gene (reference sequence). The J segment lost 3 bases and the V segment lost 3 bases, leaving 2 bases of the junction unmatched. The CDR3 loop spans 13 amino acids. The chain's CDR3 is CAWRQGHYNEQFF. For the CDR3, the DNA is TGTGCCTGGAGACAGGGGCACTACAATGAGCAGTTCTTC.

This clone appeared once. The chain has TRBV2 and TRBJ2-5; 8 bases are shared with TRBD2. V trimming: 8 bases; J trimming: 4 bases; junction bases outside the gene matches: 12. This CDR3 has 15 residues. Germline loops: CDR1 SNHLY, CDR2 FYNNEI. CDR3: CASDRGGGRGETQYF. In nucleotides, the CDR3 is TGTGCCAGCGACCGAGGCGGGGGGCGAGGAGAGACCCAGTACTTC.

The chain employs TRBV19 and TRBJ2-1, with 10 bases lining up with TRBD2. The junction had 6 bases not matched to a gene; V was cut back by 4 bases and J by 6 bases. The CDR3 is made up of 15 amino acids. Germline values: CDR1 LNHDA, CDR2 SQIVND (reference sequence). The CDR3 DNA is TGTGCCAGTAGTAGGGGTAGCGGGAGGATCAATGAGCAGTTCTTC. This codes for CASSRGSGRINEQFF.

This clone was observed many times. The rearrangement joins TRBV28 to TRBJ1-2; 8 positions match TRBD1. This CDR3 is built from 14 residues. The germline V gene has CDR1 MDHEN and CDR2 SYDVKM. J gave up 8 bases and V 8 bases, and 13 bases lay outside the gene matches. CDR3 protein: CASDLAGGAGGYTF. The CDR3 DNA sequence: TGTGCCAGCGACCTTGCAGGGGGCGCGGGGGGCTACACCTTC.

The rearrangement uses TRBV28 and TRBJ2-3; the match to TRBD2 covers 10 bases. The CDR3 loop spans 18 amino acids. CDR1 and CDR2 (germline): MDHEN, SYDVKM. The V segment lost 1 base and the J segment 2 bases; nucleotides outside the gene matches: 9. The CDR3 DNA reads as TGTGCCAGCAGTTTATCCGGTCCTAGCGGGAGTTTCACAGATACGCAGTATTTT. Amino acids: CASSLSGPSGSFTDTQYF.

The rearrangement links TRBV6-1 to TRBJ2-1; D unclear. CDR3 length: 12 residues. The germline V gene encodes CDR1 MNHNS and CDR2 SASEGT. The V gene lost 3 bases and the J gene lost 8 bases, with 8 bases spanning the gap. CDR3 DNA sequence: TGTGCCAGCAGTGACCAGCGCGATGAGCAGTTCTTC. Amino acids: CASSDQRDEQFF.

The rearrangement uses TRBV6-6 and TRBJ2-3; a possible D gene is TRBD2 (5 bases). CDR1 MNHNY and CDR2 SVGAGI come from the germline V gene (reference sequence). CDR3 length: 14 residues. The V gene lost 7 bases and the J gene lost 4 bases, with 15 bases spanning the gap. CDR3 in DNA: TGTGCCAGCACTCGAGGACTTCCCCCAGATACGCAGTATTTT. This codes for CASTRGLPPDTQYF.

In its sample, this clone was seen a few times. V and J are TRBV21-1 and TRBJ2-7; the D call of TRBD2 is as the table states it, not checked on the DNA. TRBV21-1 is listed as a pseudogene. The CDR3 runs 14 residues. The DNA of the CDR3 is TGTGCCAGCAGCAAATCGGAGCTAGCGGGAGAGGAGTACTTC. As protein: CASSKSELAGEEYF.